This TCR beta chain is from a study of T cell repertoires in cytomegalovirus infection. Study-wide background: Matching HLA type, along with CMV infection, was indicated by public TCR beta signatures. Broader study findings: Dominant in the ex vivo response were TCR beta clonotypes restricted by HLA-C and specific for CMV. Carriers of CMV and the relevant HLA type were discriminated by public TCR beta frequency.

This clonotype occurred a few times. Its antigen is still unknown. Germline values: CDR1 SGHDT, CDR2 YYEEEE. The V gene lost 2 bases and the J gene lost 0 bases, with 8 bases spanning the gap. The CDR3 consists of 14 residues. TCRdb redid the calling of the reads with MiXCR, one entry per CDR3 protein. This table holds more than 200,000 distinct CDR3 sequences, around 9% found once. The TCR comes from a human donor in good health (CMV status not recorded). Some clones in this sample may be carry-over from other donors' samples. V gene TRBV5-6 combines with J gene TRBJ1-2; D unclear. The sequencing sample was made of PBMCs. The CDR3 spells CASSLLTANYGYTF. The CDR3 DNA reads TGTGCCAGCAGCTTACTCACAGCTAACTATGGCTACACCTTC.